The clone carrying this T cell receptor (beta chain) was seen a handful of times. The same CDR3 can be traced to other DNA sequences in this sample. In the original processing: Quantification of nucleated cells was approximated via reference gene primer amplification. TCRdb keeps only in-frame clones here, not all; method: immunoSEQ multiplex PCR. Clonal size and the V and J genes are those of that table, whereas D and trimming came from the DNA. The sample consists of roughly 140,000 clones, roughly 81% of them appearing once. These data originate in a study of blood T cell repertoires in COVID-19. Study details: Samples came from the United States, Italy and Spain, spanning acute and convalescent COVID-19. The analysed material was cDNA or gDNA that came from T cells, B-cell-depleted T cells, or PBMCs.

CDR3 length: 12 residues. V was shortened by 2 bases and J by 6 bases, with 5 bases between the two germline ends. The V call is TRBV12-3 or TRBV12-4, the J call TRBJ1-5; D call uncertain. The sequencing input was peripheral blood. The receptor's source is a human donor with acute or convalescent COVID-19. The donor label of this sample is uncertain. CDR3 DNA: TGTGCCAGCAGTTTAAACAGTCAGCCCCAGCATTTT. Translation: CASSLNSQPQHF.